These T cell receptor beta chains were read from a single sample in a study of blood T cell repertoires in COVID-19. Clones were sequenced by immunoSEQ multiplex PCR, and TCRdb holds only the in-frame ones, with some missing. This sample has about 230,000 clones, with 70% to 90% found just once. The material sequenced was peripheral blood. The receptors were gathered from a man aged 40-55 years with acute or convalescent COVID-19. The CDR3 runs from the conserved cysteine through the conserved F or W. The D gene is left open where the match is weak. Clone size, where shown, is once, few, many, or a class for clones that have expanded.

>TRBJ1-6|TRBV7-9|.|TRBD1
TGTGCCAGCAGCTTAGAGGGGGCAGGTTCACCCCTCCACTTT
CASSLEGAGSPLHF
>TRBJ1-1|TRBV6-5|.|.
TGTGCCAGCAGTTCCCAAAGCGGTCGGACTGAAGCTTTCTTT
CASSSQSGRTEAFF
>TRBJ2-2|TRBV7-3|.|TRBD2
TGTGCCAGCAGTTTAGCGGGGGGGCCCCGGGAGCTGTTTTTT
CASSLAGGPRELFF
>TRBJ1-1|TRBV3-1/TRBV3-2|.|.
TGTGCCAGCAGCCAAGATGGGAGGAACACTGAAGCTTTCTTT
CASSQDGRNTEAFF
>TRBJ1-1|TRBV19|.|TRBD1
TGTGCCAGTACTGTCCGACAGGGTGCAATGAACACTGAAGCTTTCTTT
CASTVRQGAMNTEAFF
>TRBJ2-3|TRBV7-6|.|TRBD1
TGTGCCAGCAGCTTAATGGGCCAGGGGGCATCAGATACGCAGTATTTT
CASSLMGQGASDTQYF
>TRBJ2-1|TRBV5-6|.|TRBD1
TGTGCCAGCAGCGGAGGGACAGGGGGCTTTAATGAGCAGTTCTTC
CASSGGTGGFNEQFF
>TRBJ1-1|TRBV2|.|TRBD1
TGTGCCAGCAGCCCGGAGGGGGCTAGGGGCACTGAAGCTTTCTTT
CASSPEGARGTEAFF
>TRBJ2-1|TRBV7-2|.|.
TGTGCCAGCAGCCTCCTCGGAGGTGAGTACAATGAGCAGTTCTTC
CASSLLGGEYNEQFF
>TRBJ1-5|TRBV6-5|few|.
TGTGCCAGCAGACACCGACAGGAGAGCAATCAGCCCCAGCATTTT
CASRHRQESNQPQHF
>TRBJ2-7|TRBV10-3|.|TRBD1
TGTGCCATCAGCGGGAAGACAGGGGACGAGCAGTACTTC
CAISGKTGDEQYF
>TRBJ2-5|TRBV18|.|.
TGTGCCAGCTCACCGACAGAAGAGACCCAGTACTTC
CASSPTEETQYF
>TRBJ1-1|TRBV5-1|.|TRBD1
TGCGCCAGCAGCGTCGACAGGGGGAACACTGAAGCTTTCTTT
CASSVDRGNTEAFF
>TRBJ1-5|TRBV29-1|few|.
TGCAGCGTTGAAGTGGAGTTAAATCAGCCCCAGCATTTT
CSVEVELNQPQHF
>TRBJ1-1|TRBV29-1|.|.
TGCAGCGTTGGACACGGGATCACTGAAGCTTTCTTT
CSVGHGITEAFF
>TRBJ1-5|TRBV2|.|TRBD1
TGTGCCAGCGTCGCGGGGACAGAGGTCAATCAGCCCCAGCATTTT
CASVAGTEVNQPQHF
>TRBJ1-6|TRBV11-2|.|.
TGTGCCAGCGCCCCAGGCAATAATTCACCCCTCCACTTT
CASAPGNNSPLHF
>TRBJ1-6|TRBV6-5|.|TRBD1
TGTGCCAGCAGCTGGGACAGAGTAAATAATTCACCCCTCCACTTT
CASSWDRVNNSPLHF
>TRBJ1-1|TRBV5-4|.|.
TGTGCCAGCAGCTTGGGAGTAACTGAAGCTTTCTTT
CASSLGVTEAFF
>TRBJ1-2|TRBV27|.|.
TGTGCCAGCAGTTTATCCCCCGGACAGTCCTATGGCTACACCTTC
CASSLSPGQSYGYTF
>TRBJ2-2|TRBV5-1|once|.
TGCGCCAGTAGTAATACAGGGCTTAACACCGGGGAGCTGTTTTTT
CASSNTGLNTGELFF
>TRBJ2-5|TRBV5-4|few|TRBD1
TGTGCCAGCAGCTTACTGGGGACAGGCCAAGAGACCCAGTACTTC
CASSLLGTGQETQYF
>TRBJ2-2|TRBV4-2|.|TRBD2
TGTGCCAGCAAGACTTCCGGGACTAGCGGGGGAAGCGACACCGGGGAGCTGTTTTTT
CASKTSGTSGGSDTGELFF
>TRBJ1-4|TRBV7-2|.|TRBD1
TGTGCCAGCAGCAGACAGGGGGGTGAAAAACTGTTTTTT
CASSRQGGEKLFF
>TRBJ1-1|TRBV2|.|.
TGTGCCAGCAGTGTCGAGGGCGTGGAAGCTTTCTTT
CASSVEGVEAFF
>TRBJ2-2|TRBV5-8|once|TRBD1
TGTGCCAGCAGTCCCGGGACAGCCTCCACCGGGGAGCTGTTTTTT
CASSPGTASTGELFF
>TRBJ1-3|TRBV6-1|.|.
TGTGCCAGCAGTGCTTTGACGGGTATCTCTGGAAACACCATATATTTT
CASSALTGISGNTIYF
>TRBJ2-5|TRBV5-1|.|.
TGCGCCAGCCGTTCGGATAGCGGCCAAGAGACCCAGTACTTC
CASRSDSGQETQYF
>TRBJ1-3|TRBV6-6|.|.
TGTGCCAGCAGTTACAGGACAGTCTCTGGAAACACCATATATTTT
CASSYRTVSGNTIYF
>TRBJ2-7|TRBV6-5|.|TRBD1
TGTGCCAGCAGGAAGGGGGCGGTGAACGAGCAGTACTTC
CASRKGAVNEQYF
>TRBJ1-2|TRBV9|.|TRBD1
TGTGCTTCCACAGGGGACTATGGCTACACCTTC
CASTGDYGYTF
>TRBJ1-1|TRBV19|.|TRBD1
TGTGCCAGTATGGGACAGGGGACGCGCCGGATGAACACTGAAGCTTTCTTT
CASMGQGTRRMNTEAFF
>TRBJ2-3|TRBV7-9|.|.
TGTGCCAGCAGCTTATATCAGGGCGCAGATACGCAGTATTTT
CASSLYQGADTQYF
>TRBJ2-5|TRBV7-2|.|.
TGTGCCAGCAGCTTTCGGTCTCTCCAAGAGACCCAGTACTTC
CASSFRSLQETQYF
>TRBJ2-7|TRBV6-6|.|TRBD1
TGTGCCAGCAGTCGACAGGGCCACTACGAGCAGTACTTC
CASSRQGHYEQYF
>TRBJ1-2|TRBV5-6|once|TRBD1
TGTGCCAGCAGCTTGGGTGGGCAGGGGGTCTATGGCTACACCTTC
CASSLGGQGVYGYTF
>TRBJ2-7|TRBV27|.|TRBD1
TGTGCCAGCAGCCCGATTATACAGGGGCGCGAGCAGTACTTC
CASSPIIQGREQYF
>TRBJ2-2|TRBV28|.|.
TGTGCCAGCAGTTTAGCGGGGAACACCGGGGAGCTGTTTTTT
CASSLAGNTGELFF
>TRBJ1-1|TRBV19|once|.
TGTGCCACCGGGGGGGGCGTCGGCCCAATGATGCGAACCCAAGCTTTCTTT
CATGGGVGPMMRTQAFF
>TRBJ2-7|TRBV11-2|.|.
TGTGCCAGCAGCTTAGCGAATGGGGGGAGCTCCTACGAGCAGTACTTC
CASSLANGGSSYEQYF
>TRBJ2-7|TRBV5-6|.|TRBD2
TGTGCCAGCAGGGATTGGGGAGGGGCCGAGCAGTACTTC
CASRDWGGAEQYF
>TRBJ1-1|TRBV12-3/TRBV12-4|.|.
TGTGCCAGCAGTTTCCAGTGGAACACTGAAGCTTTCTTT
CASSFQWNTEAFF
>TRBJ1-6|TRBV5-5|.|TRBD1
TGTGCCAGCAGCCCCCAGACAGGGGGAATTTCACCCCTCCACTTT
CASSPQTGGISPLHF
>TRBJ2-1|TRBV5-6|.|TRBD2
TGTGCCAGCAGCTTCACTAGCGGGGGGGACTACAATGAGCAGTTCTTC
CASSFTSGGDYNEQFF